This T cell receptor (beta chain) emerged from a study of spatial heterogeneity in lung cancer. Study-wide findings and caveats: Tumor TCRs that were ubiquitous and expanded showed up in blood more at resection than follow-up.

TCRdb re-derived calls from the 5' RACE reads in MiXCR, one entry per CDR3 protein. The sample includes about 48,000 distinct CDR3 sequences, under 6% seen only once; the top ten take 11%. Noted time point: sample taken at primary tumor resection. Unsorted whole RNA of tumor, nontumor lung or frozen PBMC was sequenced. Ten or more counts support this clonotype. Its antigen remains unidentified. Trimming left V 10 bases short and J 4 bases short, with 5 bases between. The CDR3 totals 10 residues. CDR1 MGHDK and CDR2 SYGVNS come from the germline V gene. The rearrangement uses TRBV25-1 and TRBJ2-1; D remains ambiguous. This specimen was PBMCs, taken at surgery. The sequence was obtained from a male donor with early-stage non-small cell lung cancer. The CDR3 protein is CANLYNEQFF. CDR3 nucleotide sequence: TGTGCCAACCTTTACAATGAGCAGTTCTTC. The whole variable domain, remainder taken from reference TRBV25-1 and TRBJ2-1, is EADIYQTPRYLVIGTGKKITLECSQTMGHDKMYWYQQDPGMELHLIHYSYGVNSTEKGDLSSESTVSRIRTEHFPLTLESARPSHTSQYLCANLYNEQFFGPGTRLTVL.